This T cell receptor (beta chain) came from a study of beta chain features in type 1 diabetes. Study observations and caveats: Shortening of TCRB CDR3s, moderate but significant, appeared in all four CD4+ subsets of Type 1 diabetes patients.

Germline lookup yields CDR1 SGHRS and CDR2 YFSETQ. CDR3 length: 15 residues. Deletions cut 3 bases from V and 6 bases from J, with 16 bases between. As every portion of the isolated RNA was reverse transcribed, the sequencing read expressed TCRB transcripts. Only in-frame clones appear in the TCRdb table, and some are missing; sequencing was by immunoSEQ multiplex PCR. The profile shows about 640,000 clones, 12% of them singletons. This clone was seen more than once but under ten times. Its antigen is unknown. The source of this sequence is a man aged 30-40 years with type 1 diabetes. The genes are TRBV5-1 and TRBJ1-5; TRBD1 is a possible D gene (5 bases). Sequenced input: naive CD4+ T cells from blood. This CDR3 is CASSWGGGLGQPQHF. The CDR3 DNA reads TGCGCCAGCAGCTGGGGCGGGGGACTCGGTCAGCCCCAGCATTTT.